The sequence of this T cell receptor beta chain was determined in a study of regulatory T cells in long-lasting Graves disease. Time point specified: newly diagnosed GD, antithyroid drugs for less than 3 months. RNA from PBMCs was the source of the TCR library. Patients came from an endocrinology department in Xi'an, China. Around 9 milliliters of peripheral blood were drawn into EDTA tubes. Arm-PCR of CDR3 regions and iRepertoire HTBI primers were the basis on which TCR beta libraries were built. Via MiXCR, TCRdb re-called the multiplex PCR reads, giving one row per CDR3 protein. This sample has 200,000 to 250,000 distinct CDR3 sequences, with 20% found just once. Study conclusions and caveats: TRBV28, TRBJ1-2 and TRBJ2-5 were segments that persistent disease favored.

Germline CDR1 MNHEY, CDR2 SMNVEV (reference sequence). This CDR3 region has 13 residues. As to this clonotype: The target antigen is unknown. The junction differs from germline at one of its ends, possibly a read error.

The sequenced sample was peripheral blood mononuclear cells (PBMCs), obtained at new diagnosis, from a patient treated with antithyroid drugs. The sequence derives from a female donor with Graves disease. The chain carries TRBV27 and TRBJ2-7, with a tentative D call TRBD1 (6 bases). This CDR3 reads CASSLRGSYEQHF. The CDR3, as DNA: TGTGCCAGCAGCCTCAGGGGCTCCTACGAGCAGCACTTC.